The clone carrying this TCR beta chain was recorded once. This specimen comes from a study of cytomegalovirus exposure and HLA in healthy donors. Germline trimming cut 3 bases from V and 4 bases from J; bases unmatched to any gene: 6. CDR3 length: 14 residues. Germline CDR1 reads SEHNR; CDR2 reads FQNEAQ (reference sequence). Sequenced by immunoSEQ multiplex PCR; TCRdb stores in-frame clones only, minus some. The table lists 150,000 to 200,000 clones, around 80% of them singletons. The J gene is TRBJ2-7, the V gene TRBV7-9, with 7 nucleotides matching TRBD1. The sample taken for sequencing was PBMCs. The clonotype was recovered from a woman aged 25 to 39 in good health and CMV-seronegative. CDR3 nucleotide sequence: TGTGCCAGCAGCTTGACAGGGAACCGGTACGAGCAGTACTTC. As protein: CASSLTGNRYEQYF.